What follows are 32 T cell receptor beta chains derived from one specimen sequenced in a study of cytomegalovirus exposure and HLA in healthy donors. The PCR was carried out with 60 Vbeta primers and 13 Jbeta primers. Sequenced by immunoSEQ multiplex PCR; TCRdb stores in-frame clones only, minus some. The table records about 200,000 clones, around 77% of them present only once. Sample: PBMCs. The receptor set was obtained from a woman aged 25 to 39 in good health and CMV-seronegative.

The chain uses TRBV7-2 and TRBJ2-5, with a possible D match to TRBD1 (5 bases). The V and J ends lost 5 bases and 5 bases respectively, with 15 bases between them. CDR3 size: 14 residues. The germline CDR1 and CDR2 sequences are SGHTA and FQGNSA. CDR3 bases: TGTGCCAGCAGCGCCCCAAGGGGCTACGAGACCCAGTACTTC. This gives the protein CASSAPRGYETQYF.

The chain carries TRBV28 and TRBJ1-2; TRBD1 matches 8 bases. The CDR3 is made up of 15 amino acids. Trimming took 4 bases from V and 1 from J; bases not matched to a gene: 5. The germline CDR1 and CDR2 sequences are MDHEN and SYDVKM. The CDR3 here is CASSSTGDHNYGYTF. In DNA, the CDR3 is TGTGCCAGCAGTTCGACAGGGGATCATAACTATGGCTACACCTTC.

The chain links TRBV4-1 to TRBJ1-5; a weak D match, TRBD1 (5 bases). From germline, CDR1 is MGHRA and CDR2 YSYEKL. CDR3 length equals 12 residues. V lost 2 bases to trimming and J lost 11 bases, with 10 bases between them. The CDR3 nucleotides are TGCGCCAGCAGCCAAAAAGGGGTATCCCAGCATTTT. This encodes CASSQKGVSQHF.

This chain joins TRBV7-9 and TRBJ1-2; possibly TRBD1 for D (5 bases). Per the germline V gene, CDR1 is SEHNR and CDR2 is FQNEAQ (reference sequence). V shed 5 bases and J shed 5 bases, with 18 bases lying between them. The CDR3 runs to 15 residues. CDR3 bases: TGTGCCAGCAGCCGAAACCGCGGGACTTGGTATGGCTACACCTTC. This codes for CASSRNRGTWYGYTF.

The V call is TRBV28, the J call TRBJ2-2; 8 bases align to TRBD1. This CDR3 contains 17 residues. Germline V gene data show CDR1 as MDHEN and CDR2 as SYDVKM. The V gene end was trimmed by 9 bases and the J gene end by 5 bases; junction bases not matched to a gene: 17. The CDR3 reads CASCSRQGSTRTGELFF. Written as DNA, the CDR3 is TGTGCCAGTTGCAGCCGACAGGGGTCGACGAGGACCGGGGAGCTGTTTTTT. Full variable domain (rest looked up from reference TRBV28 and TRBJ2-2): DVKVTQSSRYLVKRTGEKVFLECVQDMDHENMFWYRQDPGLGLRLIYFSYDVKMKEKGDIPEGYSVSREKKERFSLILESASTNQTSMYLCASCSRQGSTRTGELFFGEGSRLTVL.

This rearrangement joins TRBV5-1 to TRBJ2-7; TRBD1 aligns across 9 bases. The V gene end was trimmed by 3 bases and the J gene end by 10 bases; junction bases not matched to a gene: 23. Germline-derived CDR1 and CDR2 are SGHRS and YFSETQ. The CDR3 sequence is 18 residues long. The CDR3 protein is CASSSGAGQGFLGGRQYF. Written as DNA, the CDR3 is TGCGCCAGCAGCTCGGGGGCGGGACAGGGCTTCCTGGGGGGCCGCCAGTACTTC. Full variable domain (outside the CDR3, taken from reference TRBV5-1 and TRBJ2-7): KAGVTQTPRYLIKTRGQQVTLSCSPISGHRSVSWYQQTPGQGLQFLFEYFSETQRNKGNFPGRFSGRQFSNSRSEMNVSTLELGDSALYLCASSSGAGQGFLGGRQYFGPGTRLTVT.

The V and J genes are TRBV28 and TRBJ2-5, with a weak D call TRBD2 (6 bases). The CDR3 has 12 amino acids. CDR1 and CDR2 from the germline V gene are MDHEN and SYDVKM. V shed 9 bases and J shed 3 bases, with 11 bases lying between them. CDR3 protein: CASRLAEETQYF. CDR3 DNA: TGTGCCAGTCGCTTAGCGGAAGAGACCCAGTACTTC. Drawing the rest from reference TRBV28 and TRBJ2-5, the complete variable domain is DVKVTQSSRYLVKRTGEKVFLECVQDMDHENMFWYRQDPGLGLRLIYFSYDVKMKEKGDIPEGYSVSREKKERFSLILESASTNQTSMYLCASRLAEETQYFGPGTRLLVL.

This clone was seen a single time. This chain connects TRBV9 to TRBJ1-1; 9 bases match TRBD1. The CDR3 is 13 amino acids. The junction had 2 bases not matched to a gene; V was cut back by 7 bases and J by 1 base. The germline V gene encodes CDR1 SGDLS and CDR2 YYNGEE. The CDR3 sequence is CASGQGPNTEAFF. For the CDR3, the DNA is TGTGCCAGCGGACAGGGGCCGAACACTGAAGCTTTCTTT.

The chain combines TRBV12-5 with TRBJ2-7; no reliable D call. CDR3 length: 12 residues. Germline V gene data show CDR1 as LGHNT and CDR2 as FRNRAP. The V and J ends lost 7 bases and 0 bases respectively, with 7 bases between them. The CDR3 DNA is TGTGCTAGTGCCCTTAGCTCCTACGAGCAGTACTTC. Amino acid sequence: CASALSSYEQYF.

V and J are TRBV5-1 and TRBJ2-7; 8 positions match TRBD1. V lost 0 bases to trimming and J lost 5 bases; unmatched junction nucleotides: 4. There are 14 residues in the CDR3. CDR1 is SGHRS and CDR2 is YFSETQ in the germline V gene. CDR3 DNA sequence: TGCGCCAGCAGCTTGGGGACAGGGCCCAACGAGCAGTACTTC. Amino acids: CASSLGTGPNEQYF.

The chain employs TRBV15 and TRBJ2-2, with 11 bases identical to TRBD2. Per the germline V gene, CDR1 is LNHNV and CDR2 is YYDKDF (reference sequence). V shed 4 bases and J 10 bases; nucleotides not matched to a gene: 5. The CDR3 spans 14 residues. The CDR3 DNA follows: TGTGCCACCAGCAAGCTAGCGGGGGGCGAGGAGCTGTTTTTT. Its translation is CATSKLAGGEELFF.

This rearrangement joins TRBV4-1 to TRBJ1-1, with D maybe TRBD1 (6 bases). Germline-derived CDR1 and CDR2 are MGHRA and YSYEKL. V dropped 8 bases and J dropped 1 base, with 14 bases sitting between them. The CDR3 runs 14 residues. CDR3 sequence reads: CASLSPDRNTEAFF. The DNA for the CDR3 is TGCGCCAGCCTAAGTCCGGACAGGAACACTGAAGCTTTCTTT.

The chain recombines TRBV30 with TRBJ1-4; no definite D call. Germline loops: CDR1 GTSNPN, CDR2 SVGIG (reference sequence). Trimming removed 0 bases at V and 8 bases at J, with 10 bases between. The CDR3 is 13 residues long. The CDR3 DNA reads TGTGCCTGGAGTGTACTCGGCGGGGAAAAACTGTTTTTT. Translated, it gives CAWSVLGGEKLFF.

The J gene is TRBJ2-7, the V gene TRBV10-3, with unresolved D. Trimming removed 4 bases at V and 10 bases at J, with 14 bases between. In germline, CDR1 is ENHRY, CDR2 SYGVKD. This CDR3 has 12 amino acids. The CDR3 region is CAISVDIQAQYF. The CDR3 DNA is TGTGCCATCAGTGTCGACATTCAAGCCCAGTACTTC.

The DNA of the CDR3 is TGTGCCAGCAGCTTCCGGGGCGACGGGACAGAAAAACTGTTTTTT. This codes for CASSFRGDGTEKLFF. The rearrangement uses TRBV7-9 and TRBJ1-4; the D gene is possibly TRBD1 (6 bases). From germline, CDR1 is SEHNR and CDR2 FQNEAQ (reference sequence). The CDR3 is made up of 15 amino acids. V lost 3 bases to trimming and J lost 8 bases, with 16 bases between them.

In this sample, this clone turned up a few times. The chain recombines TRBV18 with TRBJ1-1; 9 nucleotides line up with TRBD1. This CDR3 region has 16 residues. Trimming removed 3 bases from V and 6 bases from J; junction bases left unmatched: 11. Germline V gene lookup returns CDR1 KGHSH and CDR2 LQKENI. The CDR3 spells CASSPLAGTGIPEAFF. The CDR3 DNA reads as TGTGCCAGCTCACCTTTAGCCGGGACAGGGATACCTGAAGCTTTCTTT.

CDR3 loop: CASSLGTGPWSGNTIYF. The CDR3 bases are TGCGCCAGCAGCTTGGGGACAGGCCCCTGGTCTGGAAACACCATATATTTT. The rearrangement uses TRBV5-1 and TRBJ1-3, with TRBD1 matching over 7 bases. J lost 1 base, V lost 0 bases, and 7 bases had no gene match. This CDR3 region has 17 residues. The germline CDR1 and CDR2 sequences are SGHRS and YFSETQ.

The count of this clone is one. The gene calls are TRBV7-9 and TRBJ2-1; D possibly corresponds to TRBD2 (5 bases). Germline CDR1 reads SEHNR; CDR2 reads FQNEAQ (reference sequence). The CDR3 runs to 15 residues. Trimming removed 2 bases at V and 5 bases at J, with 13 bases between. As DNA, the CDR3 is TGTGCCAGCAGCTTAATCCGGAGCGGTAACAATGAGCAGTTCTTC. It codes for CASSLIRSGNNEQFF.

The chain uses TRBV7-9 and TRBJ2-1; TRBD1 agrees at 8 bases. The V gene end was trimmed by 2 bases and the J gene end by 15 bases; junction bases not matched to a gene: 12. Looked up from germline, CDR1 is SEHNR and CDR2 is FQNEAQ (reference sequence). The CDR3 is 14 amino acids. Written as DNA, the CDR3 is TGTGCCAGCAGCTTAAATATCGTTTGGACAGGGCTGTTCTTC. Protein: CASSLNIVWTGLFF.

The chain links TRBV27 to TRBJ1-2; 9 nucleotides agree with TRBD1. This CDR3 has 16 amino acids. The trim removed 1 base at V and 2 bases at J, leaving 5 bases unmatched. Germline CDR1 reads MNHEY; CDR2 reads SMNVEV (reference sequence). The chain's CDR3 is CASSLWGQGRNYGYTF. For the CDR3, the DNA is TGTGCCAGCAGTTTATGGGGACAGGGCCGGAACTATGGCTACACCTTC.

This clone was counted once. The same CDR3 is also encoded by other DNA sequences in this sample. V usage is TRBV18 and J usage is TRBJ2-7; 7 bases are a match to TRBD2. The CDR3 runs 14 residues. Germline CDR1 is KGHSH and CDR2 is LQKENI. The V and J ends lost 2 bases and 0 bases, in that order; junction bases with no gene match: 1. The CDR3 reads CASSPASGSYEQYF. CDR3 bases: TGTGCCAGCTCACCAGCTAGCGGCTCCTACGAGCAGTACTTC.

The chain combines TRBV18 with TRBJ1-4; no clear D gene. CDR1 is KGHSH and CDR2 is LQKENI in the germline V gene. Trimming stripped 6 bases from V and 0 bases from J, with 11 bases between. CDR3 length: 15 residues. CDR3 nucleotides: TGTGCCAGCTCCCCCCGCACATCAACTAATGAAAAACTGTTTTTT. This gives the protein CASSPRTSTNEKLFF.

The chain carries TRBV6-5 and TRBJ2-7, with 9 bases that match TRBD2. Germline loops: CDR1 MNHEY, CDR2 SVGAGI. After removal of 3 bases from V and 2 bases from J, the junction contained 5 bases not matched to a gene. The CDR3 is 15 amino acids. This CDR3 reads CASSYSTSGTYEQYF. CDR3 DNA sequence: TGTGCCAGCAGTTATTCGACTAGCGGTACCTACGAGCAGTACTTC.

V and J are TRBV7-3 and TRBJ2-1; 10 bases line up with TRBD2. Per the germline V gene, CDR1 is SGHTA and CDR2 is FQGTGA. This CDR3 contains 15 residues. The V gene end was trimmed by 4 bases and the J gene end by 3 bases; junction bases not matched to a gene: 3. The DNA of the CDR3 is TGTGCCAGCAGCTCAACTAGCGGGGTCTACAATGAGCAGTTCTTC. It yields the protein CASSSTSGVYNEQFF.

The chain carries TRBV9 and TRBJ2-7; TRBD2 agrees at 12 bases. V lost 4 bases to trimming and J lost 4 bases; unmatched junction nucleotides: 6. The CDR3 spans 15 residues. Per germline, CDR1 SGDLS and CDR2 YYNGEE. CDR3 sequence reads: CASSTQTSGRYEQYF. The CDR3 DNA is TGTGCCAGCAGCACCCAGACTAGCGGGAGATACGAGCAGTACTTC.

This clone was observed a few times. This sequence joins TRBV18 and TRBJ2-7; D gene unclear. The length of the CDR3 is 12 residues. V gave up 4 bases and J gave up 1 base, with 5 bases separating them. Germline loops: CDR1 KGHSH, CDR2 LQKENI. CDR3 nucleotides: TGTGCCAGCTCACTGAGATCCTACGAGCAGTACTTC. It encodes CASSLRSYEQYF. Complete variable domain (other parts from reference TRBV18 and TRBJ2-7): NAGVMQNPRHLVRRRGQEARLRCSPMKGHSHVYWYRQLPEEGLKFMVYLQKENIIDESGMPKERFSAEFPKEGPSILRIQQVVRGDSAAYFCASSLRSYEQYFGPGTRLTVT.

The CDR3: CASSLTGAVGYEQYF. For the CDR3, the DNA is TGTGCCAGCAGCTTAACAGGGGCCGTCGGGTACGAGCAGTACTTC. V is TRBV7-9 and J is TRBJ2-7, with TRBD1 matching 7 bases. Germline trimming cut 2 bases from V and 4 bases from J; bases unmatched to any gene: 8. The CDR3 consists of 15 residues. Germline assignment: CDR1 SEHNR and CDR2 FQNEAQ (reference sequence).

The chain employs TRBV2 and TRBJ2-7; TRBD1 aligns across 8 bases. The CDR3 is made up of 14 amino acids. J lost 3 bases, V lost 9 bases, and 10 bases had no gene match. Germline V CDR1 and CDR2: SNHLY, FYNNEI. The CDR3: CASAGQGSLYEQYF. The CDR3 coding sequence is TGTGCCAGTGCAGGACAGGGATCACTCTACGAGCAGTACTTC.

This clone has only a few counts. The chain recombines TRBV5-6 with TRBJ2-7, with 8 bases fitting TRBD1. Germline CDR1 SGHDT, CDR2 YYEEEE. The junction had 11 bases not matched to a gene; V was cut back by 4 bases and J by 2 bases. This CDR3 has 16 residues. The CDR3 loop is CASSLQDRVLTYEQYF. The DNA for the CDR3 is TGTGCCAGCAGCCTTCAGGACAGGGTCCTTACCTACGAGCAGTACTTC.

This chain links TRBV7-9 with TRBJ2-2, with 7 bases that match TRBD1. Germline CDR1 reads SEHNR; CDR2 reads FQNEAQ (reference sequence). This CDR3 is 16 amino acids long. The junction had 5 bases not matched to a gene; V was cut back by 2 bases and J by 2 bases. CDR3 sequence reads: CASSLWTGLNTGELFF. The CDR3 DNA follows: TGTGCCAGCAGCTTATGGACAGGCCTAAACACCGGGGAGCTGTTTTTT.

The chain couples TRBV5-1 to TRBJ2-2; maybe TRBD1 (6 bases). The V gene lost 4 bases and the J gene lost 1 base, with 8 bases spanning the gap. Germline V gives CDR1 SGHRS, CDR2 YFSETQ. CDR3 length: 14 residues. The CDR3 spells CASSQTGNTGELFF. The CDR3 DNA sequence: TGCGCCAGCAGCCAGACAGGGAACACCGGGGAGCTGTTTTTT.

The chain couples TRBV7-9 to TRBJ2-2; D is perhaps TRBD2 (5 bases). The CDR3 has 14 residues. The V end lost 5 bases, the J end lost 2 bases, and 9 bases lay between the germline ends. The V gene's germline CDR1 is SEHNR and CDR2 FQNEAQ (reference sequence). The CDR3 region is CASSPRGNTGELFF. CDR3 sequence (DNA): TGTGCCAGCAGCCCACGGGGTAACACCGGGGAGCTGTTTTTT.